This T cell receptor beta chain was profiled in a study of cytotoxic CD8 clonotypes in ibrutinib-treated CLL. The CDR3 contains 15 residues. Trimming cost V 5 bases and J 2 bases; bases outside gene matches: 3. Germline CDR1 reads SGHTA; CDR2 reads FQGNSA. This table comes from immunoSEQ multiplex PCR, and its TCRdb copy is limited to in-frame clones, with some not included. The table has more than 110,000 clones, about three quarters seen once. This receptor was taken from a human donor with chronic lymphocytic leukemia. The specimen was PBMCs, collected after 24 months of ibrutinib treatment. The J gene is TRBJ2-6, the V gene TRBV7-2; 7 bases are shared with TRBD1. This CDR3 reads CASSPQGAGANVLTF. The CDR3 DNA sequence: TGTGCCAGCAGCCCCCAGGGGGCTGGGGCCAACGTCCTGACTTTC.